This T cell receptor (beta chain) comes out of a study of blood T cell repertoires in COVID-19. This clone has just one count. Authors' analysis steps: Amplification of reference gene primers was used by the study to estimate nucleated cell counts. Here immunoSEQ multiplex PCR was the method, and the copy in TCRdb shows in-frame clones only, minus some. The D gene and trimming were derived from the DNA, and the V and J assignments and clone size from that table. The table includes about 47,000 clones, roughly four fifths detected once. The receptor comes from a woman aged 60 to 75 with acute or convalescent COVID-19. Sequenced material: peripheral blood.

CDR3 coding DNA: TGTGCCAGCAGCCAAGATTCTAGCGCTTCCTACGAGCAGTACTTC. Amino acid sequence: CASSQDSSASYEQYF. The rearrangement links TRBV3-1 (or the pseudogene TRBV3-2) to TRBJ2-7, with D possibly TRBD2 on 6 matching bases. Trimming pared 0 bases from V and 1 base from J, leaving 10 bases between. The CDR3 runs to 15 residues. From germline, CDR1 is LGHDT and CDR2 YNNKEL (reference sequence).